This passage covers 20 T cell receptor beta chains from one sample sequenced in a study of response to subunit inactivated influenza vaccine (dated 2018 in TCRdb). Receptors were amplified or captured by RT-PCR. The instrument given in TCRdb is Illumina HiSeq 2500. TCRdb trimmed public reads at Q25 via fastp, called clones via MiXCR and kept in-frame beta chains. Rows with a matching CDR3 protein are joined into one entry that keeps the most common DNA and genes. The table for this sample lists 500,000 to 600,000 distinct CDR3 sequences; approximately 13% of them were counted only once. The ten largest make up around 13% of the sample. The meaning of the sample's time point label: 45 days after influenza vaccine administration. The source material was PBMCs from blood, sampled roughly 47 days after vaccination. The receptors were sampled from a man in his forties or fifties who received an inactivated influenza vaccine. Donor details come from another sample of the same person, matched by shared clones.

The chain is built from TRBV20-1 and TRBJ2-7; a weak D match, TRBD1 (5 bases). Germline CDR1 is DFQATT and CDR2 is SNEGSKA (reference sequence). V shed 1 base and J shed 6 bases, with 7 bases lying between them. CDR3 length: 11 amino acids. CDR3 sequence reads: CSARGTSEQYF. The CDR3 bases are TGCAGTGCTAGAGGGACATCCGAGCAGTACTTC.

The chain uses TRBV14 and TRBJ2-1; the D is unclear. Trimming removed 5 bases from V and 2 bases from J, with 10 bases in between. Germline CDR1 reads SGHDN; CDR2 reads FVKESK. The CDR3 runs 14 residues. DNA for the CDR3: TGTGCCAGCAGCTATACAGAGACCTACAATGAGCAGTTCTTC. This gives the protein CASSYTETYNEQFF.

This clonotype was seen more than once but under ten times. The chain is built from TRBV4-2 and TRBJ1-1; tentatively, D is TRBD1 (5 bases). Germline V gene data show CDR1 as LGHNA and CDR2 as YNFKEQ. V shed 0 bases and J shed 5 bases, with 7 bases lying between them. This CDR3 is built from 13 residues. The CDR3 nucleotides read TGTGCCAGCAGCCAAGATTGGGGGACTGAAGCTTTCTTT. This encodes CASSQDWGTEAFF.

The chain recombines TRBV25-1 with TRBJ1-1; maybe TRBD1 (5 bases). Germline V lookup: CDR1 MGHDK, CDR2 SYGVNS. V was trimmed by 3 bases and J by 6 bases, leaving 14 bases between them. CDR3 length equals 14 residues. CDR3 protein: CASSDPGSRAEAFF. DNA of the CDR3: TGTGCCAGCAGTGATCCCGGGTCCAGGGCTGAAGCTTTCTTT.

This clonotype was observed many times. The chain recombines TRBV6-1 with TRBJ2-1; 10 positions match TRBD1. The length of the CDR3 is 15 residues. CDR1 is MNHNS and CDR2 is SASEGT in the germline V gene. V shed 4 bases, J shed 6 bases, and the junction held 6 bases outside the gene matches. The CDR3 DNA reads TGTGCCAGCAGTGGTTCCGGGACAGGGGCCAATGAGCAGTTCTTC. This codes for CASSGSGTGANEQFF.

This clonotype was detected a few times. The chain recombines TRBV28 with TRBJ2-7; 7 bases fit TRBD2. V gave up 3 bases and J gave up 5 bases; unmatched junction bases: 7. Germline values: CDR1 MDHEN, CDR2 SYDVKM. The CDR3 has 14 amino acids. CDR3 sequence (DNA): TGTGCCAGCAGTTTCGGCGGGAGAGCCCACGAGCAGTACTTC. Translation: CASSFGGRAHEQYF.

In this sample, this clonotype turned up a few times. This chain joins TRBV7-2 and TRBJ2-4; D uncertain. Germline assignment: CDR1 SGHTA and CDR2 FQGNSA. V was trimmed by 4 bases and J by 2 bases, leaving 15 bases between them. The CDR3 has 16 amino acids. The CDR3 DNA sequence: TGTGCCAGCAGCTCGAATCCGGGTAACACCAAAAACATTCAGTACTTC. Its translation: CASSSNPGNTKNIQYF.

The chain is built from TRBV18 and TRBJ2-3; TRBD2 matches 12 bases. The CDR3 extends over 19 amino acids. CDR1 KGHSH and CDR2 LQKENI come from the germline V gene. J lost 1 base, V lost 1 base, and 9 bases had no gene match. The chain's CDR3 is CASSPLASGGASRTDTQYF. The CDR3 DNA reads TGTGCCAGCTCACCACTCGCTAGCGGGGGGGCGAGTCGCACAGATACGCAGTATTTT.

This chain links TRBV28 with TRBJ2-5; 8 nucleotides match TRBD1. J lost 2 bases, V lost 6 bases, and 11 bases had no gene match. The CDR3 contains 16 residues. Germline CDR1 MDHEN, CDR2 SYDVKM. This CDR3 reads CASSLLGTGEQETQYF. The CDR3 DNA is TGTGCCAGCAGCCTCTTAGGGACAGGCGAACAAGAGACCCAGTACTTC.

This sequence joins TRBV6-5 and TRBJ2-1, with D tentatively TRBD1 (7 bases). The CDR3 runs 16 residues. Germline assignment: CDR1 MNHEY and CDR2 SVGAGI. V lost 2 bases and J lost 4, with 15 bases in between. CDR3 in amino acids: CASSYTAGGPYNEQFF. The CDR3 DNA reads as TGTGCCAGCAGTTACACAGCAGGGGGGCCTTACAATGAGCAGTTCTTC.

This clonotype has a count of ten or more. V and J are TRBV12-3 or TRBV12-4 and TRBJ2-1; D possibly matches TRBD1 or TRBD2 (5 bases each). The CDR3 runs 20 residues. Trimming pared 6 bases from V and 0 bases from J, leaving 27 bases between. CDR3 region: CASSHPGKGPVESSYNEQFF. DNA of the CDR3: TGTGCCAGCAGCCACCCCGGCAAGGGACCGGTCGAAAGCTCCTACAATGAGCAGTTCTTC.

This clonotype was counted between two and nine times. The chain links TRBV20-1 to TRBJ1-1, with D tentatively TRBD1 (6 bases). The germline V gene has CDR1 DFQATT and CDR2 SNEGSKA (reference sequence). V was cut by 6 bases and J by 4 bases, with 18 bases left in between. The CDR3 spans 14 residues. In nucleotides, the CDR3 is TGCAGTGCCCTTCTAGGGGGTAGGGGCACTGAAGCTTTCTTT. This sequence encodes CSALLGGRGTEAFF.

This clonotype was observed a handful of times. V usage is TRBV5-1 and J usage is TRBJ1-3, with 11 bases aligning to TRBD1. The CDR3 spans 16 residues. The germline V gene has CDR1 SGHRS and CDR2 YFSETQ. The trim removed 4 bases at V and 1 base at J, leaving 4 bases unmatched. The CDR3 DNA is TGCGCCAGCAGCAGCGGGACAGGGGGGTCTGGAAACACCATATATTTT. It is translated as CASSSGTGGSGNTIYF.

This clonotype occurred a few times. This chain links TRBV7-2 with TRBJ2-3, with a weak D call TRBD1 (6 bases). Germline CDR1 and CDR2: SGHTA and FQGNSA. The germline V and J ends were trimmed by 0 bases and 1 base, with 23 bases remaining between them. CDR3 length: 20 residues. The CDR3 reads CASSLAGTLSRGSRTDTQYF. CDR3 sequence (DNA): TGTGCCAGCAGCTTAGCGGGAACCCTTTCGAGGGGGAGCCGCACAGATACGCAGTATTTT.

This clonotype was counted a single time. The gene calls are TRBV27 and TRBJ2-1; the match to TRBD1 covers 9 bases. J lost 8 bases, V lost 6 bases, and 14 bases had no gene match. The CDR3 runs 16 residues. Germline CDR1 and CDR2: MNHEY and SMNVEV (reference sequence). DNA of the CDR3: TGTGCCAGCAGCCCCATGATGGGACAGGGTTTTTATGAGCAGTTCTTC. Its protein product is CASSPMMGQGFYEQFF.

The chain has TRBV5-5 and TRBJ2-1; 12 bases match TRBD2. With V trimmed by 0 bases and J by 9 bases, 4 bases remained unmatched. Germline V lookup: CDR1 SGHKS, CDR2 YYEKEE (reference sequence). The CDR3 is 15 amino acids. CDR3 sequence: CASSLETSGRTEQFF. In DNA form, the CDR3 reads TGTGCCAGCAGCTTGGAAACTAGCGGGAGGACTGAGCAGTTCTTC.

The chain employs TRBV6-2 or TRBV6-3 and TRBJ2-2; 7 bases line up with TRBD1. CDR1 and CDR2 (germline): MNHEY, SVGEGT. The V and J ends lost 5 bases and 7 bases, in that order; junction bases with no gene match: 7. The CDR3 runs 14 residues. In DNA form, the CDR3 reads TGTGCCAGCAGTGGGTCCCGGGACAGCGGGGAGCTGTTTTTT. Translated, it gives CASSGSRDSGELFF.

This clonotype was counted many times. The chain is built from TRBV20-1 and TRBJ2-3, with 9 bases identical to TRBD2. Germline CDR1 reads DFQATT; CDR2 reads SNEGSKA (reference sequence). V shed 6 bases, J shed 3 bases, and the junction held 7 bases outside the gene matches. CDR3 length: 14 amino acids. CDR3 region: CSAPAGGRTDTQYF. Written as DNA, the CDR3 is TGCAGTGCGCCAGCGGGGGGACGGACAGATACGCAGTATTTT.

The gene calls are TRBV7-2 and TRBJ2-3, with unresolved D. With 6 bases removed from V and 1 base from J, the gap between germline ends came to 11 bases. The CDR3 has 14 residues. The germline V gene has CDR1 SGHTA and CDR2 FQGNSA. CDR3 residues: CASSKSLGTDTQYF. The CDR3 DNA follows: TGTGCCAGCAGTAAGAGTCTAGGCACAGATACGCAGTATTTT.

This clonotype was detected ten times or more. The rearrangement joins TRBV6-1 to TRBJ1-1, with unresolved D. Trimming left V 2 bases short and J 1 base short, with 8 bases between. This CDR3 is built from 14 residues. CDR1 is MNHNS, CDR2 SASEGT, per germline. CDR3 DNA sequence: TGTGCCAGCAGTGAAATGTGGAGGAACACTGAAGCTTTCTTT. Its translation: CASSEMWRNTEAFF.